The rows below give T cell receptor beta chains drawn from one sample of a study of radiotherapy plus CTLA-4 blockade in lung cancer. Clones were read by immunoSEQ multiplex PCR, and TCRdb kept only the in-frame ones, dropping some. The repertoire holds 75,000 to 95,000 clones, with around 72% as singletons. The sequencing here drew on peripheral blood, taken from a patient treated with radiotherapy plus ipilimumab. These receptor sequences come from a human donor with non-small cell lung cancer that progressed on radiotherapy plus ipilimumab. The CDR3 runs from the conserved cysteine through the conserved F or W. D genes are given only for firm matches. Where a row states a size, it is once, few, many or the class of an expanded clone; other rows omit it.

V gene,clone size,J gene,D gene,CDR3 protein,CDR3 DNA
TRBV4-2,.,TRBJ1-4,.,CASSQGKGANEKLFF,TGTGCCAGCAGCCAAGGGAAGGGAGCTAATGAAAAACTGTTTTTT
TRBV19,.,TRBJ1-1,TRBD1,CASSTAWTGKNTEAFF,TGTGCCAGTAGTACCGCATGGACAGGGAAGAACACTGAAGCTTTCTTT
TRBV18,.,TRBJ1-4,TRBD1,CASSSGQQGANEKLFF,TGTGCCAGCTCATCTGGACAACAGGGGGCTAATGAAAAACTGTTTTTT
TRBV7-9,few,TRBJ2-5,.,CASSLAGAHQYF,TGTGCCAGCAGCTTAGCGGGTGCCCACCAGTACTTC
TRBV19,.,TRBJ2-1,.,CASSPTSNEQFF,TGTGCCAGTAGTCCCACTAGCAATGAGCAGTTCTTC
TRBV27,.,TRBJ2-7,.,CASTQDGNGASYEQYF,TGTGCCAGCACCCAGGACGGAAACGGCGCCTCCTACGAGCAGTACTTC
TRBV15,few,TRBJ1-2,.,CATSRDLGGYTF,TGTGCCACCAGCAGAGATCTTGGGGGCTACACCTTC
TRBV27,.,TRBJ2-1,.,CASSPSTGQLYNEQFF,TGTGCCAGCAGTCCTTCGACAGGACAACTCTACAATGAGCAGTTCTTC
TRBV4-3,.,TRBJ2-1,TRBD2,CASSQFTTGGQYNEQFF,TGCGCCAGCAGCCAATTCACCACGGGGGGGCAATACAATGAGCAGTTCTTC
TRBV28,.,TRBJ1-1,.,CASTQGNTEAFF,TGTGCCAGCACCCAAGGGAACACTGAAGCTTTCTTT
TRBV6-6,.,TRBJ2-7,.,CASKGPSSEQYF,TGTGCCAGCAAGGGGCCTAGCTCCGAGCAGTACTTC
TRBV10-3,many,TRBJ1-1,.,CAISTGDTEAFF,TGTGCCATCAGTACGGGGGACACTGAAGCTTTCTTT
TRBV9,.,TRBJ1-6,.,CASSVGGMRQSNSPLHF,TGTGCCAGCAGCGTAGGAGGAATGAGACAGTCGAATTCACCCCTCCACTTT
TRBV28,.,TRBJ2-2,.,CASSLWAPPELFF,TGTGCCAGCAGTTTATGGGCTCCGCCTGAGCTGTTTTTT
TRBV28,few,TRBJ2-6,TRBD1,CASTSLGQGPSGANVLTF,TGTGCCAGCACTTCTCTGGGACAGGGCCCCTCTGGGGCCAACGTCCTGACTTTC
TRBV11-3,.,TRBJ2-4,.,CASSLTPLGIQYF,TGTGCCAGCAGCTTAACCCCCCTCGGCATTCAGTACTTC
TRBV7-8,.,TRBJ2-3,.,CASSLDRQGGADTQYF,TGTGCCAGCAGCTTAGATCGGCAGGGAGGTGCAGATACGCAGTATTTT
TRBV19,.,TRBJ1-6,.,CASSSGGAGDHNSPLHF,TGTGCCAGTAGTTCCGGTGGGGCTGGGGACCATAATTCACCCCTCCACTTT
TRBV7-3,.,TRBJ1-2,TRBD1,CASSLGTGNYGYTF,TGTGCCAGCAGCTTAGGGACAGGGAATTATGGCTACACCTTC
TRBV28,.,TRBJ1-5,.,CASRLGQGKVRPQHF,TGTGCCAGCCGTCTGGGGCAAGGGAAGGTTAGGCCCCAGCATTTT
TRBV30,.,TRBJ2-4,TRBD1,CAWSGVGGNIQYF,TGTGCCTGGAGCGGAGTAGGGGGCAACATTCAGTACTTC
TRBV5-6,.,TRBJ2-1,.,CASSRTGTVGYNEQFF,TGTGCCAGCAGCCGTACAGGGACCGTTGGCTACAATGAGCAGTTCTTC
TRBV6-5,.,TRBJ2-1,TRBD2,CASSYSIDGGEQFF,TGTGCCAGCAGTTACTCGATTGACGGGGGGGAGCAGTTCTTC
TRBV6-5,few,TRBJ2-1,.,CASSSDVATEQFF,TGTGCCAGCAGTTCTGATGTTGCGACTGAGCAGTTCTTC
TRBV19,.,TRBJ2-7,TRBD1,CASSIGRQGARNEQYF,TGTGCCAGTAGTATAGGACGACAGGGGGCAAGGAACGAGCAGTACTTC
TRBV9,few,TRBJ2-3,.,CASSVVGQAGGRGDTQYF,TGTGCCAGCAGCGTAGTCGGGCAAGCGGGCGGGCGAGGAGATACGCAGTATTTT
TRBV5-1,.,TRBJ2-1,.,CASSLEPAAGYNEQFF,TGCGCCAGCAGCTTGGAGCCAGCGGCGGGATACAATGAGCAGTTCTTC
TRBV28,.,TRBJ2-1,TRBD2,CASSFTSGSSYNEQFF,TGTGCCAGCAGTTTTACTAGCGGGAGCTCCTACAATGAGCAGTTCTTC
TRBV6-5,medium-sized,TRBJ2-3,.,CASTRRRSTDTQYF,TGTGCCAGCACACGGAGAAGGAGCACAGATACGCAGTATTTT
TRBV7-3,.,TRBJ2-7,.,CASSLMSQGPYEQYF,TGTGCCAGCAGCTTAATGAGCCAGGGCCCCTACGAGCAGTACTTC
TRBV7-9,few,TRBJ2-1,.,CASSLAGRVRAEQFF,TGTGCCAGCAGCTTAGCGGGGCGGGTGAGAGCGGAGCAGTTCTTC
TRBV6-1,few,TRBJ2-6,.,CASSEWVNSGANVLTF,TGTGCCAGCAGTGAATGGGTCAACTCTGGGGCCAACGTCCTGACTTTC
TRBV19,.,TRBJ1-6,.,CASSRGDDNSPLHF,TGTGCCAGTAGTAGAGGGGACGATAATTCACCCCTCCACTTT
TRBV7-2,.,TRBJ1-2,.,CASSLGSGSRGYTF,TGTGCCAGCAGCTTGGGATCAGGGAGCCGTGGCTACACCTTC
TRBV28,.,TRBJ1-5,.,CASSLQDRAPHF,TGTGCCAGCAGCCTTCAAGACCGGGCCCCGCATTTT
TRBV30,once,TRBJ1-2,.,CAWSSRTASYGYTF,TGTGCCTGGAGTTCCCGGACAGCGAGCTATGGCTACACCTTC
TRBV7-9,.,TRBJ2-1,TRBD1,CASRRQGATYNEQFF,TGTGCCAGCAGACGACAGGGGGCCACCTACAATGAGCAGTTCTTC
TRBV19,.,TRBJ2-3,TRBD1,CASSRGPDRGADTQYF,TGTGCCAGTAGTCGGGGACCCGACAGGGGAGCAGATACGCAGTATTTT
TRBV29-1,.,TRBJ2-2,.,CSVGDLNTGELFF,TGCAGCGTGGGGGACTTAAACACCGGGGAGCTGTTTTTT
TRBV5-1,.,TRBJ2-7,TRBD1,CASSPDPGTGGYEQYF,TGCGCCAGCAGCCCGGACCCCGGGACAGGGGGGTACGAGCAGTACTTC
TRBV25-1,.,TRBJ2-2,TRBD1,CASQGQGDTGELFF,TGTGCCAGCCAGGGGCAGGGGGACACCGGGGAGCTGTTTTTT
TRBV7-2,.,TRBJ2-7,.,CASSFQGYEQYF,TGTGCCAGCAGCTTCCAGGGCTACGAGCAGTACTTC
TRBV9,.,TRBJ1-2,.,CASSPRSQPENYGYTF,TGTGCCAGCAGCCCGAGGTCGCAGCCGGAGAACTATGGCTACACCTTC
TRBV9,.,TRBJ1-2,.,CASSVGVSYGYTF,TGTGCCAGCAGCGTAGGGGTCTCCTATGGCTACACCTTC
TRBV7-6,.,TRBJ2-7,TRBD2,CASSSLRGLAGVAYEQYF,TGTGCCAGCAGCTCCCTCCGAGGGTTAGCGGGAGTCGCCTACGAGCAGTACTTC
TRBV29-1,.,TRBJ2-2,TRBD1,CSVILSDRADTGELFF,TGCAGCGTCATTCTCTCGGACAGGGCTGACACCGGGGAGCTGTTTTTT
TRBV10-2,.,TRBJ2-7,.,CASSEYGNSYEQYF,TGCGCCAGCAGTGAGTACGGAAATTCCTACGAGCAGTACTTC
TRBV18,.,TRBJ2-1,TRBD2,CASSTGTSYEQFF,TGTGCCAGCTCTACCGGGACTAGTTATGAGCAGTTCTTC
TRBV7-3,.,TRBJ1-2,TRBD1,CASSLTGGAYGYTF,TGTGCCAGCAGCCTAACAGGGGGGGCCTATGGCTACACCTTC
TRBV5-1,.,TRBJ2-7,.,CASTPRGVSYEQYF,TGCGCCAGCACCCCGAGGGGGGTATCCTACGAGCAGTACTTC
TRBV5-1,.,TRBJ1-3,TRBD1,CASSESGTGQGNTIYF,TGCGCCAGCAGCGAGTCCGGGACAGGGCAGGGAAACACCATATATTTT
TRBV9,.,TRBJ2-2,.,CASSARRRPNTGELFF,TGTGCCAGCAGCGCCCGGCGGCGCCCGAACACCGGGGAGCTGTTTTTT
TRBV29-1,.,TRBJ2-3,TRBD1,CSVLQGRTDTQYF,TGCAGCGTGCTACAGGGGAGAACAGATACGCAGTATTTT